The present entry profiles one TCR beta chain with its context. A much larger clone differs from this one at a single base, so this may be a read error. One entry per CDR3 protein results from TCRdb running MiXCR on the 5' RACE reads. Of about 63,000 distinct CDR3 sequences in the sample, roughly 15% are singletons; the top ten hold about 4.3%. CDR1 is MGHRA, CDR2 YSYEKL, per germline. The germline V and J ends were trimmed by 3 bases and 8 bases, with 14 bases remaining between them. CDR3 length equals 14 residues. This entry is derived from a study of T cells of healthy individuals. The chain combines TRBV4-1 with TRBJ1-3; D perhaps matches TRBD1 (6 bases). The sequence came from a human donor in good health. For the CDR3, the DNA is TGCGCCAGCAGCCATACTTGGACAGACGACACCATATATTTT. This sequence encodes CASSHTWTDDTIYF.